Sequencing of this TCR beta chain was carried out in a study of cytomegalovirus exposure and HLA in healthy donors. Study overall: Previous work identified roughly 120 million unique TCR beta sequences from 150 million to 200 million T cells.

Overall study findings and caveats: An analysis that came later showed most CMV-associated TCR beta chains appearing HLA-restricted. Using a false discovery rate of 0.05, a later analysis showed that approximately 17,000 TCR beta sequences were associated with HLA alleles. In vitro work confirmed that three CMV-associated chains recognize CMV antigens.

With regard to this clone: The antigen is undetermined.

The CDR3 totals 14 residues. Vbeta (60) and Jbeta (13) primers were used in the PCR. Clones were sequenced by immunoSEQ multiplex PCR, and TCRdb holds only the in-frame ones, with some missing. This sample carries some 140,000 clones, roughly three quarters of them seen once, and the ten largest clones take approximately 3.4%. Sample: PBMCs. This chain uses TRBV21-1 with TRBJ1-2; the DNA was not compared with TRBD1, the D call given in the table. TRBV21-1 is recorded as a pseudogene. The clonotype originates from a man aged 40-49 years in good health and CMV-seronegative. The CDR3 spells CASSKADRQYGYTF. The CDR3 DNA reads as TGTGCCAGCAGCAAAGCTGACAGGCAGTATGGCTACACCTTC.